The 10 T cell receptor beta chains given below trace back to one sample, sequenced in a study of tumor and adjacent non-tumor tissue in lung cancer. TCRbeta libraries were built with three rounds of nested PCR, modified from ARM-PCR. TCRdb reanalysed the multiplex PCR reads using MiXCR and keeps one entry per CDR3 protein. The sample has tens of thousands of distinct CDR3 sequences, around 60% seen once. This sample's RNA came from whole unsorted tissue. The normal lung tissue was taken more than 3 cm from the tumor edge. Material: distant non-tumor lung tissue. Receptors were obtained from a woman aged 70-85 years with non-small cell lung cancer.

A word on this clonotype: The final CDR3 position lacks the conserved phenylalanine or tryptophan, pointing to a likely read error. The gene calls are TRBV6-2 or TRBV6-3 and TRBJ1-5, with D possibly matching TRBD1 (5 bases). Deletions cut 5 bases from V and 7 bases from J, with 15 bases between. Germline assignment: CDR1 MNHEY and CDR2 SVGEGT. The CDR3 extends over 14 amino acids. CDR3 loop: CASSIGEVSQPQHI. Written as DNA, the CDR3 is TGTGCCAGCAGTATAGGGGAGGTCAGCCAGCCCCAGCATATT.

The sample holds one count of this clonotype. At one end the junction does not follow the germline gene, possibly because of a read error. V is TRBV10-3 and J is TRBJ1-1; no firm D call. This CDR3 has 13 amino acids. Per the germline V gene, CDR1 is ENHRY and CDR2 is SYGVKD. The CDR3 protein is CAISESVTPGTSF. The CDR3 DNA is TGTGCCATCAGTGAGTCGGTAACACCGGGAACTTCCTTT.

A remark on this clonotype: This clone may be a read error of a much larger clone one base away. CDR3 region: CASRGGGLGEQETQYF. For the CDR3, the DNA is TGCGCCAGCAGGGGTGGGGGACTAGGCGAGCAAGAGACCCAGTACTTC. J is TRBJ2-5 and V is TRBV5-1; 8 bases align to TRBD2. This CDR3 has 16 residues. CDR1 is SGHRS and CDR2 is YFSETQ in the germline V gene. V lost 5 bases to trimming and J lost 2 bases; unmatched junction nucleotides: 11. Combining the CDR3 with reference TRBV5-1 and TRBJ2-5 gives the whole variable domain KAGVTQTPRYLIKTRGQQVTLSCSPISGHRSVSWYQQTPGQGLQFLFEYFSETQRNKGNFPGRFSGRQFSNSRSEMNVSTLELGDSALYLCASRGGGLGEQETQYFGPGTRLLVL.

This clonotype was observed a few times. The J gene is TRBJ1-5, the V gene TRBV6-1, with a tentative D call TRBD1 (5 bases). The CDR3 is made up of 14 amino acids. V was shortened by 11 bases and J by 7 bases, with 21 bases between the two germline ends. Germline values: CDR1 MNHNS, CDR2 SASEGT. In DNA, the CDR3 is TGTGCCGGCGGTGAATCAAGGGGAAACCAGCCCCAGCATTTT. It codes for CAGGESRGNQPQHF.

In its sample, this clonotype was seen many times. The genes are TRBV28 and TRBJ1-4; 7 bases match TRBD1. V shed 5 bases and J 4 bases; nucleotides not matched to a gene: 7. CDR3 length: 15 amino acids. Germline V gene lookup returns CDR1 MDHEN and CDR2 SYDVKM. In nucleotides, the CDR3 is TGTGCCAGCAGTCCCGACAGGGAAGATAATGAAAAACTGTTTTTT. Translated, it gives CASSPDREDNEKLFF.

Notes on this clonotype: At one boundary the junction diverges from the germline segment, which might be a read error. This chain joins TRBV7-3 and TRBJ2-2; 10 bases are a match to TRBD2. Germline lookup yields CDR1 SGHTA and CDR2 FQGTGA. The CDR3 covers 17 residues. CDR3 protein: CAISLTLSGRNTGKLFF. Written as DNA, the CDR3 is TGTGCCATCAGCTTAACCCTTAGCGGGAGGAACACCGGGAAGCTGTTTTTT.

As for this clonotype: The junction shows a germline mismatch at one end, possibly a read error. The chain couples TRBV10-3 to TRBJ1-5; D possibly corresponds to TRBD1 (5 bases). CDR1 ENHRY and CDR2 SYGVKD come from the germline V gene. The CDR3 runs 15 residues. The CDR3 DNA follows: TGTGGCATCAGTGAGGGTTCCGAGGGGCATCAGCCCCAGCATTTT. This gives the protein CGISEGSEGHQPQHF.

In the case of this clonotype: One end of the junction varies from germline; a read error may be responsible. This chain connects TRBV5-4 to TRBJ2-5, with D tentatively TRBD1 or TRBD2 (5 bases each). Per germline, CDR1 SGHNT and CDR2 YYREEE (reference sequence). The CDR3 is made up of 15 amino acids. Written as DNA, the CDR3 is TGTGCCAGCAGTTTAGAGGGGATACCACAAGAGATCCAGTACTTC. It is translated as CASSLEGIPQEIQYF.

Concerning this clonotype itself: Given a much more abundant clone one base away, this may be a read error. The chain is built from TRBV5-4 and TRBJ2-1; the D is unclear. Germline V lookup: CDR1 SGHNT, CDR2 YYREEE (reference sequence). The CDR3 runs to 15 residues. V lost 6 bases and J lost 7, with 20 bases in between. CDR3 region: CASTSGDLALNEQFF. The CDR3, as DNA: TGTGCCAGCACCTCCGGCGATCTTGCCCTAAATGAGCAGTTCTTC.

Remarks on this clonotype: In this CDR3 the conserved last residue, phenylalanine or tryptophan, is missing, so a read error is likely. The rearrangement uses TRBV6-2 or TRBV6-3 and TRBJ2-5; the D gene is possibly TRBD2 (6 bases). Germline lookup yields CDR1 MNHEY and CDR2 SVGEGT. The CDR3 sequence is 16 residues long. Here the CDR3 reads CTSFTPSDYIQETQYY. CDR3 in DNA: TGTACCAGCTTCACTCCTTCGGACTACATCCAAGAGACCCAGTACTAC.